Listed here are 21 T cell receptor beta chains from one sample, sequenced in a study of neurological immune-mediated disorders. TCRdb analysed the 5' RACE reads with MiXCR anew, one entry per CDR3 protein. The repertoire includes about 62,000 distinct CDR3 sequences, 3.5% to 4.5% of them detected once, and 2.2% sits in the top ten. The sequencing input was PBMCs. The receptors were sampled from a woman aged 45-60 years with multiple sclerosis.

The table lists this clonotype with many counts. CDR3 loop: CASSSGYSYNEQFF. CDR3 sequence (DNA): TGTGCCAGCAGTTCGGGATACTCCTACAATGAGCAGTTCTTC. The rearrangement joins TRBV12-3 or TRBV12-4 to TRBJ2-1; perhaps TRBD2 as D (5 bases). CDR3 length: 14 residues. V was pared by 4 bases and J by 0 bases, with 7 bases between.

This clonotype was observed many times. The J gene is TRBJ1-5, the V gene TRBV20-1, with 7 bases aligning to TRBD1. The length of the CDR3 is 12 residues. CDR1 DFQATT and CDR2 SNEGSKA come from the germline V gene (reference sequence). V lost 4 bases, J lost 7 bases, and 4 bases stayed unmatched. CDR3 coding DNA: TGCAGTGCTAAGGGGGCGGCGCAGCCCCAGCATTTT. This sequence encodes CSAKGAAQPQHF.

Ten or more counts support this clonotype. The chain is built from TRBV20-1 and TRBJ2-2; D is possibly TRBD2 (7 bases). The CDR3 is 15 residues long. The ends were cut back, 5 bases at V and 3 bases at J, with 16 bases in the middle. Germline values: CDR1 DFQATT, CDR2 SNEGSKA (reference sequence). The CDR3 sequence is CSAPMGGADTGELFF. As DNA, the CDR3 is TGCAGTGCTCCGATGGGGGGGGCGGACACCGGGGAGCTGTTTTTT.

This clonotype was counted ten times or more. The CDR3 region has the DNA TGTGCCAGCAGCTTAGCGCTGGGACTAGCGGAAAACACCGGGGAGCTGTTTTTT. It specifies CASSLALGLAENTGELFF. V usage is TRBV7-2 and J usage is TRBJ2-2; 11 bases align to TRBD2. The CDR3 has 18 amino acids. The germline gives CDR1 SGHTA, CDR2 FQGNSA. The V gene end was trimmed by 0 bases and the J gene end by 2 bases; junction bases not matched to a gene: 5.

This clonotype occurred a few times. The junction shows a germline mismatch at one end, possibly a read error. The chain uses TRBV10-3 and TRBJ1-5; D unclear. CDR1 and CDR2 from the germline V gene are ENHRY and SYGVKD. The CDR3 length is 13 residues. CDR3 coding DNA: TGTGCCATCAGTGGCGGGGATAATCAGCCCCAGAATTTT. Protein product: CAISGGDNQPQNF.

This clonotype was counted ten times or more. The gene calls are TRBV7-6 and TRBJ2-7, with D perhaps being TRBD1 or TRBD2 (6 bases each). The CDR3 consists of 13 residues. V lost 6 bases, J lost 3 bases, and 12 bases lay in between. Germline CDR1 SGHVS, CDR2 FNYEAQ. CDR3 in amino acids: CASSWGANYEQYF. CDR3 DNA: TGTGCCAGCAGTTGGGGGGCGAACTACGAGCAGTACTTC.

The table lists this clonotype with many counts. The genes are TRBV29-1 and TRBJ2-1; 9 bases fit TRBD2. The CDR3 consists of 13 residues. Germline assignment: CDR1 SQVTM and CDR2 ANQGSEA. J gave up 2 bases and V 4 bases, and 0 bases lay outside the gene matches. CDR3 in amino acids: CSVGGRAYNEQFF. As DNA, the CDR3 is TGCAGCGTTGGCGGGAGGGCCTACAATGAGCAGTTCTTC.

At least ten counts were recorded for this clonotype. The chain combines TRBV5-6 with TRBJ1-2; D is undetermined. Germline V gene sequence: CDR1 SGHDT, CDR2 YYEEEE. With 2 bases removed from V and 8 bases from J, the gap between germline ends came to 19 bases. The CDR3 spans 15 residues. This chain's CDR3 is CASSFGFEAMGGYTF. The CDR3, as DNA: TGTGCCAGCAGCTTCGGATTCGAGGCCATGGGAGGCTACACCTTC.

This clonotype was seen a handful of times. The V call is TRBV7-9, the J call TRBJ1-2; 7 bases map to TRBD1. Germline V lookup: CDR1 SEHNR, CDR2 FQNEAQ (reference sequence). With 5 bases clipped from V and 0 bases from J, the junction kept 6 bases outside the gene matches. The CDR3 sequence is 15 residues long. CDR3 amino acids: CASSEGQKTNYGYTF. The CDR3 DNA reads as TGTGCCAGCAGCGAGGGACAGAAAACTAACTATGGCTACACCTTC.

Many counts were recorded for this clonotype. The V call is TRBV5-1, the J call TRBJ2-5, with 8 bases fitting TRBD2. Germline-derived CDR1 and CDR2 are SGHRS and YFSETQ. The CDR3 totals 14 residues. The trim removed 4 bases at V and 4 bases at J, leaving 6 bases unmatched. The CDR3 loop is CASSQGRGGETQYF. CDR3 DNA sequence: TGCGCCAGCAGCCAAGGTCGGGGGGGAGAGACCCAGTACTTC.

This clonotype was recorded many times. This CDR3 reads CASSPNIRNTEAFF. CDR3 in DNA: TGTGCCAGCAGCCCCAATATTCGGAACACTGAAGCTTTCTTT. J is TRBJ1-1 and V is TRBV9, with D unclear. The CDR3 totals 14 residues. Germline CDR1 is SGDLS and CDR2 is YYNGEE. Trimming left V 4 bases short and J 1 base short, with 11 bases between.

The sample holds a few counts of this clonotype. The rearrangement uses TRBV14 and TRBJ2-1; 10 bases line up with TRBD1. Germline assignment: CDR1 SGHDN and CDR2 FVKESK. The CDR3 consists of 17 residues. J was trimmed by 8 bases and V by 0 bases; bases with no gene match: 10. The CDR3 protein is CASSQDRGTGVFDEQFF. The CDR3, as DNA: TGTGCCAGCAGCCAAGATCGTGGGACAGGGGTGTTCGATGAGCAGTTCTTC. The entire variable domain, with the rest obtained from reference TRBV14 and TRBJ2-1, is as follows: EAGVTQFPSHSVIEKGQTVTLRCDPISGHDNLYWYRRVMGKEIKFLLHFVKESKQDESGMPNNRFLAERTGGTYSTLKVQPAELEDSGVYFCASSQDRGTGVFDEQFFGPGTRLTVL.

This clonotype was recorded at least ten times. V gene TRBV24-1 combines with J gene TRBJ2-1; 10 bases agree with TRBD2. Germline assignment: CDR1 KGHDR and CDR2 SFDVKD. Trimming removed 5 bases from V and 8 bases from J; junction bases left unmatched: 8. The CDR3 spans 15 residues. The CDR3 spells CATSGSGRAEDEQFF. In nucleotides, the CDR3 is TGTGCCACCAGTGGCAGCGGGAGGGCCGAGGATGAGCAGTTCTTC.

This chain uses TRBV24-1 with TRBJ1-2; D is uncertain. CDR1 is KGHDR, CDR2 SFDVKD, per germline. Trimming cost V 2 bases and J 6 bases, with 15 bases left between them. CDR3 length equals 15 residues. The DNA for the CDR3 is TGTGCCACCAGTGATTCCATAAAGGGCCTCGATGGCTACACCTTC. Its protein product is CATSDSIKGLDGYTF.

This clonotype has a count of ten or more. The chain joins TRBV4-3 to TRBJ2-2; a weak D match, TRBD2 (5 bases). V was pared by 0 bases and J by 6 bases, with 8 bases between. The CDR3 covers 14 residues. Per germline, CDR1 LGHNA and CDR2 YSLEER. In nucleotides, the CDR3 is TGCGCCAGCAGCCAAGATCACGGGGCCGGGGAGCTGTTTTTT. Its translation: CASSQDHGAGELFF.

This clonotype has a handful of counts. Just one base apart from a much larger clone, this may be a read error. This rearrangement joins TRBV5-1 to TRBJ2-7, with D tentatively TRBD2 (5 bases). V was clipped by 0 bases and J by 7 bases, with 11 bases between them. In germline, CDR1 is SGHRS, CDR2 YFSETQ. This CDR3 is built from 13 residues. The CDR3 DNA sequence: TGCGCCAGCAGCTTGGGAAAGAGGGTAGAGCAGTACTTC. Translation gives CASSLGKRVEQYF.

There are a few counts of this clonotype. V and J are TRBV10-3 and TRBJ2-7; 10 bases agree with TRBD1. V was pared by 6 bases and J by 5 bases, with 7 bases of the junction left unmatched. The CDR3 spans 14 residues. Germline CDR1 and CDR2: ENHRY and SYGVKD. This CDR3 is CAISSGTGVHEQYF. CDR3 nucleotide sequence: TGTGCCATCAGCTCCGGGACAGGGGTACACGAGCAGTACTTC.

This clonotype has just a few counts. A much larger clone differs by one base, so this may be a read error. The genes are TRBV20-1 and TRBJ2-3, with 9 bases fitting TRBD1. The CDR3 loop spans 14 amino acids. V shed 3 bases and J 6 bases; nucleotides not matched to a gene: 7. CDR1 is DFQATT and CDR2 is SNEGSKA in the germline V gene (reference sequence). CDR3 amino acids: CSASGQGTEDTQYF. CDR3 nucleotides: TGCAGTGCTAGTGGACAGGGGACCGAGGATACGCAGTATTTT.

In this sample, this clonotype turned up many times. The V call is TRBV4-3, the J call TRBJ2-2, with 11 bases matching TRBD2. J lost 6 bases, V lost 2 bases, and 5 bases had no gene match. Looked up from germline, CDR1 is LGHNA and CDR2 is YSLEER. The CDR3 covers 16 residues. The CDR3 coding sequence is TGCGCCAGCAGCCAAATAGCGGGAGGGTTCGCCGGGGAGCTGTTTTTT. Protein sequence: CASSQIAGGFAGELFF.

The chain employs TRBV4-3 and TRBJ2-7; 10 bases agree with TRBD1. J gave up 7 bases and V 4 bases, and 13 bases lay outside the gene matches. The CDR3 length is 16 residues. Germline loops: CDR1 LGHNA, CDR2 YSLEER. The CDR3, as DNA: TGCGCCAGCAGCCTCTCCCGGGACAGGGGTTACCAAGAGCAGTACTTC. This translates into CASSLSRDRGYQEQYF.

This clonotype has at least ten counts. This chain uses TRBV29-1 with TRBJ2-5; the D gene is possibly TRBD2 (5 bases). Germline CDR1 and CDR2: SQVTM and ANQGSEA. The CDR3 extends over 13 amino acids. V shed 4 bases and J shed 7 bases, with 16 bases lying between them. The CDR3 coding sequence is TGCAGCGTTGCTAGCACGACATCGGGGACCCAGTACTTC. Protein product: CSVASTTSGTQYF. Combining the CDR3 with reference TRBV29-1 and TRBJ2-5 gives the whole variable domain SAVISQKPSRDICQRGTSLTIQCQVDSQVTMMFWYRQQPGQSLTLIATANQGSEATYESGFVIDKFPISRPNLTFSTLTVSNMSPEDSSIYLCSVASTTSGTQYFGPGTRLLVL.